This TCR beta chain was sequenced during a study of T-cell reconstitution after alpha-beta-depleted transplantation in children. Findings and limits, study-wide: T cells produced anew were the main source of T-cell counts and diversity one year after transplant. Several hundred graft clones that had expanded were reportedly the source of alpha-beta T cells about two months after transplant.

Regarding this clonotype: Its antigen is not identified.

Molecular barcoding with unique molecular identifiers was used for the TCRbeta library. MiXCR, run by TCRdb on the PCR reads, gives a single entry per CDR3 protein. Of fewer than 700,000 distinct CDR3 sequences listed, under 25% are singletons. V lost 3 bases to trimming and J lost 4 bases; unmatched junction nucleotides: 6. The CDR3 is 16 amino acids. Germline values: CDR1 LGHDT, CDR2 YNNKEL (reference sequence). This material consisted of PBMCs, mostly from graft donor cells, taken 360 days after TCRalphabeta/CD19-depleted stem cell transplant. This TCR was recovered from a boy less than two years old who had a stem cell transplant for acute myeloid leukemia, so the T cells may come from the graft donor. The genes are TRBV3-1 and TRBJ2-1; 10 nucleotides match TRBD2. CDR3 sequence reads: CASSQLPAGGYNEQFF. CDR3 nucleotides: TGTGCCAGCAGCCAGTTACCAGCGGGGGGGTACAATGAGCAGTTCTTC.